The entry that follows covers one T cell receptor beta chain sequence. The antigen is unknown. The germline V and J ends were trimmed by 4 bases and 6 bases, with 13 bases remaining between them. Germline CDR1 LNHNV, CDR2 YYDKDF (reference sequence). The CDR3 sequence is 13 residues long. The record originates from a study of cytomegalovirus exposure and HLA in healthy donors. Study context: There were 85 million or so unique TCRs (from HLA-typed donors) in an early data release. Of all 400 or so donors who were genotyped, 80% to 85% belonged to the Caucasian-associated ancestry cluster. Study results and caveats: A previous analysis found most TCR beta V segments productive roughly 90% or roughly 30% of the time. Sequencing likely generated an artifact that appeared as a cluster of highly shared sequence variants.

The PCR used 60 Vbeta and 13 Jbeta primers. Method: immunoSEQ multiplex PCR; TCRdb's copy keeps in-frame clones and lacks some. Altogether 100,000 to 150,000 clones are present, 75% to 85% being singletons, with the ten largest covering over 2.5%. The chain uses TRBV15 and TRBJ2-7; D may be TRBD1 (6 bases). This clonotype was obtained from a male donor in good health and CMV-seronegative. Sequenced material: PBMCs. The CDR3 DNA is TGTGCCACCAGCACCGTGACAGGTGGCGAGCAGTACTTC. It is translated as CATSTVTGGEQYF. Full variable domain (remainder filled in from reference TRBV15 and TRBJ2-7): DAMVIQNPRYQVTQFGKPVTLSCSQTLNHNVMYWYQQKSSQAPKLLFHYYDKDFNNEADTPDNFQSRRPNTSFCFLDIRSPGLGDTAMYLCATSTVTGGEQYFGPGTRLTVT.